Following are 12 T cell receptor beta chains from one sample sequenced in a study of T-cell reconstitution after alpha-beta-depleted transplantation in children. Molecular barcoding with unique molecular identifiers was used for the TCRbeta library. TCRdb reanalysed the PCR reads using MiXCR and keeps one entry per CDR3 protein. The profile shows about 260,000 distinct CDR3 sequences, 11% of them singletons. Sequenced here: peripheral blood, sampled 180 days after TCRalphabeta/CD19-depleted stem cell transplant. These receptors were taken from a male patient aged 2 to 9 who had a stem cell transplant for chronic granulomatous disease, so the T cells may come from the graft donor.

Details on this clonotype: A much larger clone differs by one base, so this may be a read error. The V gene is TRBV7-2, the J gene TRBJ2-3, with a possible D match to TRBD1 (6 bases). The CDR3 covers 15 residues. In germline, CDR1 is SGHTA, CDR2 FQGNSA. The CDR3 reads CASSLGQSFTDAQYF. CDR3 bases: TGTGCCAGCAGCCTTGGACAGTCCTTCACAGATGCGCAGTATTTT.

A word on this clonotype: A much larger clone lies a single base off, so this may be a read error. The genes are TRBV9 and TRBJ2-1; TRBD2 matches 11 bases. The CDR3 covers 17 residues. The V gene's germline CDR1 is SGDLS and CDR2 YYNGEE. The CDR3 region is CASSAPIAGGESNDQFF. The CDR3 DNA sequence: TGTGCCAGCAGCGCCCCAATAGCGGGAGGGGAAAGTAATGATCAGTTCTTC. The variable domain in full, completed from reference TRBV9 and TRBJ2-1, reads DSGVTQTPKHLITATGQRVTLRCSPRSGDLSVYWYQQSLDQGLQFLIQYYNGEERAKGNILERFSAQQFPDLHSELNLSSLELGDSALYFCASSAPIAGGESNDQFFGPGTRLTVL.

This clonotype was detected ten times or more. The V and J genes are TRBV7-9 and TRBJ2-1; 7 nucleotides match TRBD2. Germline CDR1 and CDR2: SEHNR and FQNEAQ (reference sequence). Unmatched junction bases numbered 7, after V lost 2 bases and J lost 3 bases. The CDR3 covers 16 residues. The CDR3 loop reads CASSLLGTIFYNEQFF. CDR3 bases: TGTGCCAGCAGCTTATTAGGGACTATCTTCTACAATGAGCAGTTCTTC. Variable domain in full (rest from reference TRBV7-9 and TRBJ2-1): DTGVSQNPRHKITKRGQNVTFRCDPISEHNRLYWYRQTLGQGPEFLTYFQNEAQLEKSRLLSDRFSAERPKGSFSTLEIQRTEQGDSAMYLCASSLLGTIFYNEQFFGPGTRLTVL.

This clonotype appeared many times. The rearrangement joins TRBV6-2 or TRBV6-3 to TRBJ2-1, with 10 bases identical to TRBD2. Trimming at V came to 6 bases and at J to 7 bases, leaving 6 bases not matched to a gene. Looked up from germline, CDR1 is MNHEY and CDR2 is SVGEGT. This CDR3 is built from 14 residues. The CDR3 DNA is TGTGCCAGCAGAGGACTAGCGGAAAATAATGAGCAGTTCTTC. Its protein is CASRGLAENNEQFF.

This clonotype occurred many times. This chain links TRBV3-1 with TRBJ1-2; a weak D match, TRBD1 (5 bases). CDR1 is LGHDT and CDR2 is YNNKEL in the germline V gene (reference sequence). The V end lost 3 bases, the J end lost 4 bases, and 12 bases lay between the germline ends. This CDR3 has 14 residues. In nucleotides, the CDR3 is TGTGCCAGCAGCCATCGGGACCCCGGCTATGGCTACACCTTC. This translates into CASSHRDPGYGYTF. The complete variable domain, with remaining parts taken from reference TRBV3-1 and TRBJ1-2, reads DTAVSQTPKYLVTQMGNDKSIKCEQNLGHDTMYWYKQDSKKFLKIMFSYNNKELIINETVPNRFSPKSPDKAHLNLHINSLELGDSAVYFCASSHRDPGYGYTFGSGTRLTVV.

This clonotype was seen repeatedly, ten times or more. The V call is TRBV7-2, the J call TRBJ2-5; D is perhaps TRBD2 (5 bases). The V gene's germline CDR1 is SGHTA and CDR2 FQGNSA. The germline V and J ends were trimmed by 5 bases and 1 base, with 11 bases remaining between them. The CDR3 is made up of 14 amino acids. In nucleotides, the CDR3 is TGTGCCAGCAGCCCGAGAGGACTCCAAGAGACCCAGTACTTC. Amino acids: CASSPRGLQETQYF.

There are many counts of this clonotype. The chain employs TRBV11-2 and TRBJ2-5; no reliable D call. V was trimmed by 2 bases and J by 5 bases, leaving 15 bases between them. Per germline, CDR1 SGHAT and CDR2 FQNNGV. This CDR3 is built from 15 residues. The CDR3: CASSLFSSRLETQYF. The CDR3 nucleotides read TGTGCCAGCAGCTTATTTAGTTCCAGGCTCGAGACCCAGTACTTC.

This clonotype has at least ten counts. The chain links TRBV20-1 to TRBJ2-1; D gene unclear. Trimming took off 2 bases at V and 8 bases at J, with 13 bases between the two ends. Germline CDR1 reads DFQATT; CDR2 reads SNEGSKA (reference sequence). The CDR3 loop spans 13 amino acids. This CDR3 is CSARSTNDYEQFF. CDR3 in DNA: TGCAGTGCTAGATCTACCAATGATTATGAGCAGTTCTTC.

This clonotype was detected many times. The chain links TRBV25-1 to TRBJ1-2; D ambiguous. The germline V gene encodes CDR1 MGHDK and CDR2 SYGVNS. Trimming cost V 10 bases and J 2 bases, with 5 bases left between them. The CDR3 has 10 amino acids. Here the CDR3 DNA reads TGTGCCACCAAGAACTATGGCTACACCTTC. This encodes CATKNYGYTF.

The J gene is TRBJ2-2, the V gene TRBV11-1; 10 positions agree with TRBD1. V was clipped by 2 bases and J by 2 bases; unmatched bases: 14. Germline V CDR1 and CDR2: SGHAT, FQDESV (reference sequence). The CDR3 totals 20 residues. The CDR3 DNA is TGTGCCAGCAGCTTAAGAGCAATCGAGACAGGGGGCCCTAACACCGGGGAGCTGTTTTTT. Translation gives CASSLRAIETGGPNTGELFF.

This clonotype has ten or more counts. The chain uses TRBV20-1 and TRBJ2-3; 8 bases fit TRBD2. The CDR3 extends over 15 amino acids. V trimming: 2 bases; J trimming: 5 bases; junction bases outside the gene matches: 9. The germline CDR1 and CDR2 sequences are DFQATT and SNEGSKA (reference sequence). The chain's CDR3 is CSARKGLVWGDTQYF. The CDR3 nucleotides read TGCAGTGCTAGAAAGGGACTAGTGTGGGGAGATACGCAGTATTTT.

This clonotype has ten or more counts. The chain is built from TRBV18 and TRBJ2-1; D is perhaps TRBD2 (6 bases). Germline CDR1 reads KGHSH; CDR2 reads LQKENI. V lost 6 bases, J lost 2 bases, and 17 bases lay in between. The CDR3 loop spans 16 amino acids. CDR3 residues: CASSPLTSETYNEQFF. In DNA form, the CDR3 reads TGTGCCAGCTCGCCCTTGACTAGTGAAACCTACAATGAGCAGTTCTTC.